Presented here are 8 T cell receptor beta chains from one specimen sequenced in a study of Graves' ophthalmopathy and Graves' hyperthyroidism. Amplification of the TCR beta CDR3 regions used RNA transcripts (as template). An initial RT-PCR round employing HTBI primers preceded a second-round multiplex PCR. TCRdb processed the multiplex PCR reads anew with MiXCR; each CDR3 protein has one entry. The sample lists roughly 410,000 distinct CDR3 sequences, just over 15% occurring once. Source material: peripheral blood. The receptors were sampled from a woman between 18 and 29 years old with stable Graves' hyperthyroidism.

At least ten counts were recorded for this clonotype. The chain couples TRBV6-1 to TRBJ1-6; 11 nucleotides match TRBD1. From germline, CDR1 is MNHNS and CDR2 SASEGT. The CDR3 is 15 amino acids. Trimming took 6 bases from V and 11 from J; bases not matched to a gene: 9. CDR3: CASRISGTGGTPLHF. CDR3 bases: TGTGCCAGCAGGATCTCCGGGACAGGGGGGACACCCCTCCACTTT.

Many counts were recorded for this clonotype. The CDR3 spells CASSSPGHSNRYQSTEAFF. The CDR3 DNA follows: TGCGCCAGCAGCTCCCCGGGACACTCAAATAGGTACCAAAGCACTGAAGCTTTCTTT. The V call is TRBV5-1, the J call TRBJ1-1; the D gene is possibly TRBD1 (6 bases). Trimming removed 3 bases from V and 4 bases from J, with 28 bases in between. CDR3 length equals 19 residues. CDR1 is SGHRS and CDR2 is YFSETQ in the germline V gene.

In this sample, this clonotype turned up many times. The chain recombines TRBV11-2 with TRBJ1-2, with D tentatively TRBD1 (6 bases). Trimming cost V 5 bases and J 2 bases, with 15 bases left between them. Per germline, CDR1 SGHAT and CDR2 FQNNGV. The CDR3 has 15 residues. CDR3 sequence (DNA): TGTGCCAGCAGCCCCCCTTGGGGGGGCAACTATGGCTACACCTTC. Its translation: CASSPPWGGNYGYTF.

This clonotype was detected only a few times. CDR3 sequence (DNA): TGTGCCAGCAGTGACTCATCACTGATGAACACTGAAGCTTTCTTT. Amino acids: CASSDSSLMNTEAFF. The chain recombines TRBV12-3 or TRBV12-4 with TRBJ1-1; D is uncertain. The CDR3 covers 15 residues. The V gene lost 5 bases and the J gene lost 0 bases, with 13 bases spanning the gap.

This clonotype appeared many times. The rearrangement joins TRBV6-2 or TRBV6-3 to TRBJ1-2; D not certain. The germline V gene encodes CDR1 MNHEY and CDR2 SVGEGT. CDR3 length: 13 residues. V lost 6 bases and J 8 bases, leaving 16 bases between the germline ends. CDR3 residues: CASREHGRYGYTF. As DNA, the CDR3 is TGTGCCAGCAGGGAACACGGGAGGTACGGCTACACCTTC.

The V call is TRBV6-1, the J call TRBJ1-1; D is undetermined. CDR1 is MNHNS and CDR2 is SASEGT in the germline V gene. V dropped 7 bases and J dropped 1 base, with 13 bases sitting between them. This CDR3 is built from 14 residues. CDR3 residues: CASTDTSSNTEAFF. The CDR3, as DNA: TGTGCCAGCACCGACACGTCCTCGAACACTGAAGCTTTCTTT.

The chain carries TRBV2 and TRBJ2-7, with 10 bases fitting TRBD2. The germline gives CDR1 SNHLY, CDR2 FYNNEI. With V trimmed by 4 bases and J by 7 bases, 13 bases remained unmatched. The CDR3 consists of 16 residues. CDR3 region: CASSAWASGGSVEQYF. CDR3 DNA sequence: TGTGCCAGCAGTGCCTGGGCTAGCGGGGGCTCCGTGGAGCAGTACTTC.

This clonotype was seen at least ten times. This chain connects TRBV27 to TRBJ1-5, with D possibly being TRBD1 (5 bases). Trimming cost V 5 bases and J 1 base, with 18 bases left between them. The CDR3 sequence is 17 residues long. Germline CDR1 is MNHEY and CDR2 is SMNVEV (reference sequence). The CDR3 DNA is TGTGCCAGCAGTCAGACCCAGGGCTCGGGGAGCAATCAGCCCCAGCATTTT. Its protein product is CASSQTQGSGSNQPQHF.